Below, 9 T cell receptor beta chains from the same sample are listed, as sequenced in a study of T cell repertoires in cytomegalovirus infection. TCRdb re-called the reads with MiXCR, one entry per CDR3 protein. The top ten clones hold 18% of a sample with 640,000 or so distinct CDR3 sequences, around 32% of them seen once. What these receptors recognize is not known. The input for sequencing was cultured PBMCs, taken from culture after CMV antigen stimulation. These receptor sequences come from a human donor in good health (CMV status not recorded). Some clones in this sample may be carry-over from other donors' samples.

V usage is TRBV12-3 or TRBV12-4 and J usage is TRBJ1-6; 8 nucleotides line up with TRBD1. The V and J ends lost 7 bases and 2 bases, in that order; junction bases with no gene match: 4. This CDR3 comprises 15 residues. CDR3 protein: CASTATGAYNSPLHF. The CDR3 region has the DNA TGTGCCAGCACCGCGACAGGGGCCTATAATTCACCCCTCCACTTT.

The chain links TRBV7-3 to TRBJ2-4; a possible D gene is TRBD1 (5 bases). This CDR3 is built from 12 residues. Germline V gene data show CDR1 as SGHTA and CDR2 as FQGTGA. V was cut by 6 bases and J by 5 bases, with 8 bases left in between. This CDR3 reads CASRGRENIQYF. The CDR3 DNA reads TGTGCCAGCAGGGGGCGAGAAAACATTCAGTACTTC.

The DNA for the CDR3 is TGTGCCAGCAGTGTTGGGGATTTCGGTGGCTACACCTTC. Encoded protein: CASSVGDFGGYTF. The chain combines TRBV2 with TRBJ1-2; D is unclear. Trimming left V 4 bases short and J 7 bases short, with 13 bases between. The length of the CDR3 is 13 residues. Germline assignment: CDR1 SNHLY and CDR2 FYNNEI.

The V gene is TRBV6-5, the J gene TRBJ1-3; the D gene is possibly TRBD1 (5 bases). The germline V and J ends were trimmed by 6 bases and 8 bases, with 14 bases remaining between them. Per germline, CDR1 MNHEY and CDR2 SVGAGI. The CDR3 sequence is 13 residues long. The CDR3 DNA reads as TGTGCCAGCAGGTGGGGTCAGGGAGACACCATATATTTT. This encodes CASRWGQGDTIYF.

The rearrangement uses TRBV10-3 and TRBJ1-6; possible D gene TRBD1, 5 bases. Germline V lookup: CDR1 ENHRY, CDR2 SYGVKD. V was shortened by 6 bases and J by 7 bases, with 16 bases between the two germline ends. This CDR3 is 15 amino acids long. CDR3 sequence (DNA): TGTGCCATCAGCGGTACCGGGACCTCCAATTCACCCCTCCACTTT. Translating gives CAISGTGTSNSPLHF.

This clonotype was observed many times. This sequence joins TRBV7-2 and TRBJ2-3; D may match TRBD1 or TRBD2 (5 bases each). CDR1 is SGHTA and CDR2 is FQGNSA in the germline V gene. There are 15 residues in the CDR3. The V gene lost 7 bases and the J gene lost 4 bases, with 18 bases spanning the gap. The CDR3 loop reads CASKDYRGSPDTQYF. The CDR3 region has the DNA TGTGCCAGCAAAGACTATAGGGGTTCCCCAGATACGCAGTATTTT.

This clonotype was seen more than once but under ten times. The chain links TRBV19 to TRBJ1-5; no clear D. Looked up from germline, CDR1 is LNHDA and CDR2 is SQIVND (reference sequence). With 6 bases removed from V and 9 bases from J, the gap between germline ends came to 12 bases. The CDR3 runs 12 residues. The CDR3 nucleotides are TGTGCCAGTAGGGCCCATAGCGCGCCCCAGCATTTT. Translated: CASRAHSAPQHF.

The DNA for the CDR3 is TGCGCCAGCAGCCCCCGGGGACAGGTTTACAATGAGCAGTTCTTC. Translating gives CASSPRGQVYNEQFF. The J gene is TRBJ2-1, the V gene TRBV5-1, with 8 bases that match TRBD1. Germline CDR1 SGHRS, CDR2 YFSETQ. After removal of 4 bases from V and 4 bases from J, the junction contained 7 bases not matched to a gene. The length of the CDR3 is 15 residues.

V usage is TRBV7-6 and J usage is TRBJ1-4; D is uncertain. Germline V gene lookup returns CDR1 SGHVS and CDR2 FNYEAQ. V was clipped by 3 bases and J by 6 bases, with 5 bases between them. There are 12 residues in the CDR3. The CDR3 region is CASSFIDEKLFF. As DNA, the CDR3 is TGTGCCAGCAGCTTTATCGATGAAAAACTGTTTTTT.